The 10 T cell receptor beta chains presented below share a single source sample, sequenced in a study of cytomegalovirus exposure and HLA in healthy donors. Libraries were prepared by immunoSEQ multiplex PCR; TCRdb keeps only in-frame clonotypes and omits some of them. This sample has approximately 140,000 clones, with 85% to 90% found just once. Sequenced input: PBMCs. These receptors originate from a man younger than 35 in good health and CMV-seronegative.

This sequence joins TRBV28 and TRBJ2-7; D is possibly TRBD2 (6 bases). This CDR3 has 13 residues. CDR1 and CDR2 (germline): MDHEN, SYDVKM. V was shortened by 6 bases and J by 6 bases, with 15 bases between the two germline ends. The CDR3 DNA follows: TGTGCCAGCAGCTGGCCGGGAGTTTTCGAGCAGTACTTC. This codes for CASSWPGVFEQYF.

The genes are TRBV11-2 and TRBJ1-1; a possible D gene is TRBD1 (6 bases). The germline gives CDR1 SGHAT, CDR2 FQNNGV. This CDR3 has 15 residues. Trimming shortened V by 5 bases and J by 3 bases, and 16 bases separated the two germline ends. DNA of the CDR3: TGTGCCAGCAGCCCCCCCGGGACACACTACACTGAAGCTTTCTTT. Translation gives CASSPPGTHYTEAFF.

The count of this clone is one. The rearrangement joins TRBV6-1 to TRBJ2-3, with 9 positions matching TRBD2. Germline trimming cut 0 bases from V and 8 bases from J; bases unmatched to any gene: 9. The CDR3 runs 16 residues. The germline gives CDR1 MNHNS, CDR2 SASEGT. The CDR3 nucleotides read TGTGCCAGCAGTGAAGCGCGGGGGGGCCCTTCGAGTACGCAGTATTTT. Translated, it gives CASSEARGGPSSTQYF.

The chain employs TRBV4-1 and TRBJ1-2; TRBD1 aligns across 8 bases. CDR1 MGHRA and CDR2 YSYEKL come from the germline V gene. V was pared by 0 bases and J by 3 bases, with 6 bases of the junction left unmatched. The CDR3 runs 16 residues. CDR3 protein: CASSQDLTGAYYGYTF. The CDR3 region has the DNA TGCGCCAGCAGCCAAGATCTGACAGGGGCGTACTATGGCTACACCTTC.

The chain uses TRBV5-1 and TRBJ2-5, with TRBD1 matching over 8 bases. Unmatched junction bases numbered 7, after V lost 0 bases and J lost 3 bases. Germline assignment: CDR1 SGHRS and CDR2 YFSETQ. The CDR3 has 16 amino acids. The CDR3 loop is CASSLGQGAAEETQYF. The DNA of the CDR3 is TGCGCCAGCAGCTTGGGCCAGGGGGCCGCGGAAGAGACCCAGTACTTC.

The chain couples TRBV7-6 to TRBJ2-7; 7 nucleotides line up with TRBD1. V shed 6 bases, J shed 4 bases, and the junction held 3 bases outside the gene matches. This CDR3 region has 12 residues. CDR1 is SGHVS, CDR2 FNYEAQ, per germline. The CDR3 nucleotides read TGTGCCAGCAGTACGGGACAGTACGAGCAGTACTTC. It is translated as CASSTGQYEQYF.

This chain uses TRBV29-1 with TRBJ1-1, with D possibly matching TRBD1 (6 bases). Germline V gives CDR1 SQVTM, CDR2 ANQGSEA. The CDR3 loop spans 11 amino acids. V was clipped by 2 bases and J by 10 bases, with 11 bases between them. CDR3 sequence: CSVESQGPAFF. For the CDR3, the DNA is TGCAGCGTTGAAAGTCAGGGGCCAGCTTTCTTT.

The chain joins TRBV15 to TRBJ1-1; TRBD1 matches 9 bases. V lost 2 bases, J lost 5 bases, and 15 bases stayed unmatched. This CDR3 spans 18 amino acids. The V gene's germline CDR1 is LNHNV and CDR2 YYDKDF (reference sequence). The CDR3, as DNA: TGTGCCACCAGCAGACGTCCGGGACAGGGTAGTAGGGGGACTGAAGCTTTCTTT. Amino acid sequence: CATSRRPGQGSRGTEAFF.

This clone appeared a single time. The CDR3 DNA is TGTGCCAGCAGCTTAGATCAGACAGGGGATGAGCAGTTCTTC. This encodes CASSLDQTGDEQFF. This chain joins TRBV11-2 and TRBJ2-1, with 8 bases lining up with TRBD1. The CDR3 has 14 amino acids. V was pared by 0 bases and J by 8 bases, with 3 bases of the junction left unmatched. Germline V gene data show CDR1 as SGHAT and CDR2 as FQNNGV.

The genes are TRBV4-3 and TRBJ1-2; D possibly corresponds to TRBD1 (5 bases). The V end lost 4 bases, the J end lost 2 bases, and 14 bases lay between the germline ends. Germline lookup yields CDR1 LGHNA and CDR2 YSLEER. This CDR3 spans 15 amino acids. CDR3 sequence: CASSLSRGKNYGYTF. DNA for the CDR3: TGCGCCAGCAGCCTCAGCCGGGGGAAGAACTATGGCTACACCTTC.